Listed here are 8 T cell receptor beta chains from one sample, sequenced in a study of shared clonotypes between healthy human individuals. Produced via immunoSEQ multiplex PCR; TCRdb's table is partial and in-frame only. The sample lists 2 million to 2.5 million clones, about nine tenths occurring once. What was sequenced was naive CD4+ T cells from PBMCs. Regarding subset: CD45RA+ positively selected. These receptors came from a young man in good health. Some clones in this sample may be carry-over from other donors' samples.

The CDR3 loop is CASSLGHNFGPQHF. The CDR3 DNA follows: TGCGCCAGCAGCTTGGGACACAACTTCGGGCCCCAGCATTTT. The chain has TRBV5-1 and TRBJ1-5; D gene uncertain. This CDR3 is 14 amino acids long. Germline loops: CDR1 SGHRS, CDR2 YFSETQ. V gave up 0 bases and J gave up 9 bases, with 13 bases separating them.

The chain links TRBV5-8 to TRBJ1-3; D call uncertain. Germline-derived CDR1 and CDR2 are SGHTS and YDEGEE. V was trimmed by 0 bases and J by 8 bases, leaving 6 bases between them. CDR3 length equals 12 residues. CDR3 DNA sequence: TGTGCCAGCAGCTTGGAGGTAGACACCATATATTTT. It codes for CASSLEVDTIYF.

The chain is built from TRBV5-4 and TRBJ2-1, with 8 bases lining up with TRBD2. Germline CDR1 SGHNT, CDR2 YYREEE (reference sequence). After removal of 9 bases from V and 4 bases from J, the junction contained 9 bases not matched to a gene. The CDR3 consists of 14 residues. CDR3 sequence reads: CAISPGGIYNEQFF. Written as DNA, the CDR3 is TGTGCCATCTCCCCGGGGGGGATATACAATGAGCAGTTCTTC.

V is TRBV5-6 and J is TRBJ2-1, with D tentatively TRBD2 (5 bases). Trimming took off 3 bases at V and 3 bases at J, with 19 bases between the two ends. The germline gives CDR1 SGHDT, CDR2 YYEEEE. The CDR3 contains 17 residues. CDR3 sequence (DNA): TGTGCCAGCAGCTCCCGAGGAGGAGCGGAGAACTACAATGAGCAGTTCTTC. Translation: CASSSRGGAENYNEQFF.

The rearrangement uses TRBV18 and TRBJ2-7; 10 nucleotides agree with TRBD1. The CDR3 contains 13 residues. Losses at the gene ends were 8 bases for V and 4 bases for J; bases not matched to a gene: 5. Germline V gene data show CDR1 as KGHSH and CDR2 as LQKENI. CDR3 DNA sequence: TGTGCCAGCCCCGGGACAGGGGTTTACGAGCAGTACTTC. Protein product: CASPGTGVYEQYF.

The chain is built from TRBV27 and TRBJ1-5; D perhaps matches TRBD1 (5 bases). Germline V lookup: CDR1 MNHEY, CDR2 SMNVEV (reference sequence). V was clipped by 3 bases and J by 0 bases, with 12 bases between them. The CDR3 spans 16 residues. CDR3 bases: TGTGCCAGCAGTTTGGGGGGGAGCTATAGCAATCAGCCCCAGCATTTT. Translating it yields CASSLGGSYSNQPQHF.

This clone has a single count. This chain joins TRBV10-1 and TRBJ1-4, with D possibly TRBD1 on 5 matching bases. The CDR3 has 13 residues. V lost 4 bases and J lost 5, with 8 bases in between. Germline loops: CDR1 WNHNN, CDR2 SYGVQD (reference sequence). The DNA of the CDR3 is TGCGCCAGCAGTGCACAGGCAAATGAAAAACTGTTTTTT. Translated, it gives CASSAQANEKLFF.

The V and J genes are TRBV7-3 and TRBJ2-6; TRBD1 agrees at 7 bases. After removal of 3 bases from V and 2 bases from J, the junction contained 1 base not matched to a gene. Germline V gives CDR1 SGHTA, CDR2 FQGTGA. This CDR3 has 15 amino acids. CDR3: CASSFRGPGANVLTF. CDR3 DNA sequence: TGTGCCAGCAGCTTTAGGGGGCCTGGGGCCAACGTCCTGACTTTC.